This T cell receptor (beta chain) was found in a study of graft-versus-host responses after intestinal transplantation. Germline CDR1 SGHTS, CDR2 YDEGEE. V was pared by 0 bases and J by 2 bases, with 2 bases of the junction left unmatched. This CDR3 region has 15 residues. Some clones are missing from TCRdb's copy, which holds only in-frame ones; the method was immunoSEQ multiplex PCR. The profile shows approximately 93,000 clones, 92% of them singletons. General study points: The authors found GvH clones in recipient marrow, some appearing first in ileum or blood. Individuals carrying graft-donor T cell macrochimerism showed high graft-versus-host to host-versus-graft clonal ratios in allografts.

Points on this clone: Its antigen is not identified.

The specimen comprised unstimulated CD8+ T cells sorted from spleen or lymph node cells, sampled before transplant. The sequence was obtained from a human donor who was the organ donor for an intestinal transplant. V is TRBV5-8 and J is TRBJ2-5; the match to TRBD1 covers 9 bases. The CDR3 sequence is CASSLGDREQETQYF. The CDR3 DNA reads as TGTGCCAGCAGCTTGGGGGACAGGGAACAAGAGACCCAGTACTTC. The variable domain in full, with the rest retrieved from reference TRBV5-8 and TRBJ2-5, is EAGVTQSPTHLIKTRGQQATLRCSPISGHTSVYWYQQALGLGLQFLLWYDEGEERNRGNFPPRFSGRQFPNYSSELNVNALELEDSALYLCASSLGDREQETQYFGPGTRLLVL.